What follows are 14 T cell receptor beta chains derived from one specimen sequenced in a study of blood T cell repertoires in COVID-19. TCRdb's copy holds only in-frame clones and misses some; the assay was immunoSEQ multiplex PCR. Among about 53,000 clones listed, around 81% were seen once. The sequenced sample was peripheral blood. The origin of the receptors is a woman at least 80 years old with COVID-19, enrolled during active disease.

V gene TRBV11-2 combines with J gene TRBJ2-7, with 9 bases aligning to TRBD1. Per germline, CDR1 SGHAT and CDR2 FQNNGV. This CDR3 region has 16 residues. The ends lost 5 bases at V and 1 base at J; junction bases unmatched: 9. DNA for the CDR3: TGTGCCAGCAGCCCAACAGGGGGCTGGGATTCCTACGAGCAGTACTTC. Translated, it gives CASSPTGGWDSYEQYF.

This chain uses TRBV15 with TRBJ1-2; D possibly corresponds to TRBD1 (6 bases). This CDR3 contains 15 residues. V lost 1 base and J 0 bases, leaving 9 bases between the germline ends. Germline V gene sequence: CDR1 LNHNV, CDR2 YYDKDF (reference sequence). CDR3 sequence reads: CATSRGQGTNYGYTF. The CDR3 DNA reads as TGTGCCACCAGCAGAGGGCAGGGGACTAACTATGGCTACACCTTC.

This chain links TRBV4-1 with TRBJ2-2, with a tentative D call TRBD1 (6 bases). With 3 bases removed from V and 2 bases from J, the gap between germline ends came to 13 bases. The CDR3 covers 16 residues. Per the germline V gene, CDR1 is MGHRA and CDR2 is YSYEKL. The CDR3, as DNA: TGCGCCAGCAGCCAGAAGCGGACAGCTAACACCGGGGAGCTGTTTTTT. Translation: CASSQKRTANTGELFF.

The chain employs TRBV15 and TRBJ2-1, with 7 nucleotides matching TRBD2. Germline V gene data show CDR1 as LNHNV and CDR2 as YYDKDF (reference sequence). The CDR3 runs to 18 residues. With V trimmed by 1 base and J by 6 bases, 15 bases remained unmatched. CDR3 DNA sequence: TGTGCCACCAGCAGAGGCCCAAGACTAGCAGTAGTAGGCAATGAGCAGTTCTTC. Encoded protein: CATSRGPRLAVVGNEQFF.

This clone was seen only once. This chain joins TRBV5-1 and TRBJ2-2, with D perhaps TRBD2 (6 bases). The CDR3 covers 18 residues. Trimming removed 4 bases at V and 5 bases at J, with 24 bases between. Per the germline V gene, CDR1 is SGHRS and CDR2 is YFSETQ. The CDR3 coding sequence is TGCGCCAGCAGCGCCCCCGACGGGAGCCCTAAGTCGACCGGGGAGCTGTTTTTT. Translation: CASSAPDGSPKSTGELFF.

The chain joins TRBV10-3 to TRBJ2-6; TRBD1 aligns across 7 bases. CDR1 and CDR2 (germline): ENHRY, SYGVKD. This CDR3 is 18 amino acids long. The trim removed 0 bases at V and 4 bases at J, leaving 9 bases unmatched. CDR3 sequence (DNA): TGTGCCATCAGTGAGTCGATGGGGACAGCCTCCGGGGCCAACGTCCTGACTTTC. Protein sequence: CAISESMGTASGANVLTF.

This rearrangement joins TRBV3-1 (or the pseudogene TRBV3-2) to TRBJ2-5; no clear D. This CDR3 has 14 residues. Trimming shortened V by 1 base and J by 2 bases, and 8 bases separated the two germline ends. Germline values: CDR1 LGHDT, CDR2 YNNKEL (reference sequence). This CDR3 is CASSQGQMQETQYF. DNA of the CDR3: TGTGCCAGCAGCCAAGGGCAGATGCAAGAGACCCAGTACTTC.

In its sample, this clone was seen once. The DNA for the CDR3 is TGTGCCAGCAGGAGAACAGGGGGGAACACCGGGGAGCTGTTTTTT. Translation: CASRRTGGNTGELFF. This chain uses TRBV7-9 with TRBJ2-2; TRBD1 agrees at 8 bases. Per germline, CDR1 SEHNR and CDR2 FQNEAQ (reference sequence). The CDR3 has 15 amino acids. V trimming: 6 bases; J trimming: 1 base; junction bases outside the gene matches: 4.

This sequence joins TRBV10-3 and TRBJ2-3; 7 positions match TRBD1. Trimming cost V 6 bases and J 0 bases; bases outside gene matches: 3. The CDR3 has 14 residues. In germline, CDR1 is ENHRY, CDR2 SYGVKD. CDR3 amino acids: CAISQQGSTDTQYF. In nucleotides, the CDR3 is TGTGCCATCAGCCAACAGGGGAGCACAGATACGCAGTATTTT.

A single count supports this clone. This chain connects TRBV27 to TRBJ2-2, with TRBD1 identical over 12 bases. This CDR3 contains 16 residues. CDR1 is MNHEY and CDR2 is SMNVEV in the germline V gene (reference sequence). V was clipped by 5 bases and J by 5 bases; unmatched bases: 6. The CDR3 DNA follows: TGTGCCAGCAGTCACCGGGACAGGGGGCGGACCGGGGAGCTGTTTTTT. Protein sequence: CASSHRDRGRTGELFF.

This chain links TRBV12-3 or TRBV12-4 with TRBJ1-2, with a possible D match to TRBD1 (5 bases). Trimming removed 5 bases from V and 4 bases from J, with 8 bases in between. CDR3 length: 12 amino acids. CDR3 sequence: CASSIGAYGYTF. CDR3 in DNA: TGTGCCAGCAGTATAGGGGCCTATGGCTACACCTTC.

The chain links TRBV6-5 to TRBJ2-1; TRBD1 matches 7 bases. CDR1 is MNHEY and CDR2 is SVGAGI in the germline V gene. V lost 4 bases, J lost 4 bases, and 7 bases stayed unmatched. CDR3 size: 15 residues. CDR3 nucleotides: TGTGCCAGCAGTTCAAACAGGGGTCGGTACAATGAGCAGTTCTTC. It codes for CASSSNRGRYNEQFF.

CDR3 loop: CTSSQGRPPKADTQYF. As DNA, the CDR3 is TGCACCAGCAGCCAAGGGCGGCCCCCCAAGGCAGATACGCAGTATTTT. The V and J genes are TRBV1 and TRBJ2-3; no DNA check was done on the table's D call, TRBD2. TRBV1 is designated a pseudogene. The CDR3 extends over 16 amino acids.

The CDR3 DNA reads TGTGCCAGCAGCTTGGAGCTCGCTTTGAATGAGCAGTACTTC. Its protein product is CASSLELALNEQYF. The chain couples TRBV5-6 to TRBJ2-7; D is ambiguous. Trimming took 0 bases from V and 7 from J, leaving 14 bases between them. This CDR3 has 14 amino acids. Per germline, CDR1 SGHDT and CDR2 YYEEEE. The full variable domain, in which reference TRBV5-6 and TRBJ2-7 provide the parts outside the CDR3, is DAGVTQSPTHLIKTRGQQVTLRCSPKSGHDTVSWYQQALGQGPQFIFQYYEEEERQRGNFPDRFSGHQFPNYSSELNVNALLLGDSALYLCASSLELALNEQYFGPGTRLTVT.